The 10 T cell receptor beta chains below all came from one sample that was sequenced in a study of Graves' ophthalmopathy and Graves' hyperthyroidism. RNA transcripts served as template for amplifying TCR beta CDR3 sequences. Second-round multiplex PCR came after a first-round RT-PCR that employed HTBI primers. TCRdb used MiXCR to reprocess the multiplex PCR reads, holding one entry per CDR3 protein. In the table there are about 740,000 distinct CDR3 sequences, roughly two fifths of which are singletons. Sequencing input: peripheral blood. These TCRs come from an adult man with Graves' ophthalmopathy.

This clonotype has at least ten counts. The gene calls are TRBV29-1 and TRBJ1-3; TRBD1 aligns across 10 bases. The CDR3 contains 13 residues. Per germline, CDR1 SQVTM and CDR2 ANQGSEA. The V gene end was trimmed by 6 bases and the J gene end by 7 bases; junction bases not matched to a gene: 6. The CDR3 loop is CSVAGTGENTIYF. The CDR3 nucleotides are TGCAGCGTAGCCGGGACAGGGGAGAACACCATATATTTT.

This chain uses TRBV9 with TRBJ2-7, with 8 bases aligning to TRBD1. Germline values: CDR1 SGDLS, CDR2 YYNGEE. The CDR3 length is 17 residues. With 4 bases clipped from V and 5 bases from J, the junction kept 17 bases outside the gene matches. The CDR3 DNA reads TGTGCCAGCAGCCAAGAGAGGAAAGCCAGGGGGCGAGACGAGCAGTACTTC. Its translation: CASSQERKARGRDEQYF.

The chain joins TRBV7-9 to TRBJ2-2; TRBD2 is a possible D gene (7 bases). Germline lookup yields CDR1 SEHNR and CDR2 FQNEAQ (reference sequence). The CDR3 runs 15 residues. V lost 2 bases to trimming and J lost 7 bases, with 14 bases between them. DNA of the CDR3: TGTGCCAGCAGCTTAACCTCGGGGGGCGACGGGGAGCTGTTTTTT. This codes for CASSLTSGGDGELFF.

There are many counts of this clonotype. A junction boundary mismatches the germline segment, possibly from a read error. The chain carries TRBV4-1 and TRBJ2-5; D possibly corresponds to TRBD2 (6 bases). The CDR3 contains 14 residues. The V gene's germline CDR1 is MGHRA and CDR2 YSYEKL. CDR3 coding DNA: TGTGCCAGCAGCCCTCGGGACTCCCAAGAGACCCAGTACTTC. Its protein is CASSPRDSQETQYF.

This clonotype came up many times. The CDR3 here is CSARDSVWGGYGYTF. CDR3 bases: TGCAGTGCTAGAGATTCAGTCTGGGGGGGATATGGCTACACCTTC. The genes are TRBV20-1 and TRBJ1-2, with D possibly TRBD1 on 5 matching bases. Germline V gene data show CDR1 as DFQATT and CDR2 as SNEGSKA (reference sequence). Trimming pared 0 bases from V and 5 bases from J, leaving 16 bases between. This CDR3 is built from 15 residues.

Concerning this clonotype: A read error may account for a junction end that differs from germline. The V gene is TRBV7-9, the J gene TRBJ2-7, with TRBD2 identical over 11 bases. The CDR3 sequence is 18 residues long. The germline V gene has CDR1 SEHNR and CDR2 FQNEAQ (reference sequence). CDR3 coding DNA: TGCGCCAGCAGCCAAGACGGACTAGCGGGTGGAATCACCTACGAGCAGTACTTC. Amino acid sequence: CASSQDGLAGGITYEQYF.

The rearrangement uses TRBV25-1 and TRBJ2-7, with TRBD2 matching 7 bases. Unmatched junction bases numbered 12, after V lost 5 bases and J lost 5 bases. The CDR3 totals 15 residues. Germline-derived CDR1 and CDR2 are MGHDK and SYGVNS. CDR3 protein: CASSYSRDYSHEQYF. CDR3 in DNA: TGTGCCAGCAGTTACTCGCGGGACTATTCCCACGAGCAGTACTTC.

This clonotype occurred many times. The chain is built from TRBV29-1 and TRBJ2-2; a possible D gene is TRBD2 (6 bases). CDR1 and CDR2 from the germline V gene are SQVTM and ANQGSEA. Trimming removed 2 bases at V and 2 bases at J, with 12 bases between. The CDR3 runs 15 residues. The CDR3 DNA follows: TGCAGCGTTGAACCGCGGGGCAAAAACACCGGGGAGCTGTTTTTT. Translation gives CSVEPRGKNTGELFF.

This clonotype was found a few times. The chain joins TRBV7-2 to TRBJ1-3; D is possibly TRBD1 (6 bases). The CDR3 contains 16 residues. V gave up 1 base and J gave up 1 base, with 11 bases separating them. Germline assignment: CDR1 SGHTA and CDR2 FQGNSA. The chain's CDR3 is CASSLGDIGSGNTIYF. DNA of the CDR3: TGTGCCAGCAGCTTAGGGGACATTGGGTCTGGAAACACCATATATTTT.

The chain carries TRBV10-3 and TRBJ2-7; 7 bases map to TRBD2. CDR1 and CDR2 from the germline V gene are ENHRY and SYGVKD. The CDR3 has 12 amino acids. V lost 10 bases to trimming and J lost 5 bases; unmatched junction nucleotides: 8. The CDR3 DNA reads TGTGCCAGCAAGGCTAGCGGTGACGAGCAGTACTTC. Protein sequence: CASKASGDEQYF.